This TCR beta chain is drawn from a study of cytomegalovirus exposure and HLA in healthy donors (dated by TCRdb to 2015 to 2018). Study-level background: An earlier analysis of approximately 640 of the donors reported more than 250 Gb of sequence data and 100 million to 130 million unique TCR beta sequences from about 200 million T cells. An early release that covered fewer than 800 HLA-typed donors contained about 300 gigabases of sequencing data and 80 million or so unique TCR sequences. Among the roughly 390 genotyped donors, approximately 82% belonged to the genetic ancestry cluster associated with self-reported Caucasian donors. The study aimed to test whether cataloging public T cell receptors could reveal signatures of past pathogen exposure. The study profiled the T cell repertoires of more than 500 subjects by immunosequencing and related them to cytomegalovirus serostatus. Along with the roughly 700-subject first cohort, a separate validation cohort of more than 90 different subjects was used. The study combined high-throughput TCR immunosequencing, statistical association of individual TCRs with disease status, and machine learning to predict cytomegalovirus infection status. In a later analysis, previously published TCR beta repertoires from about 670 donors were re-analyzed and high-resolution HLA genotyping was added so that TCR occurrence patterns could be studied. In the later analysis, no new phenotypic data were used to find candidate immune exposures; instead, reliance was placed on TCR beta sequences and their occurrence across donors. To decide whether each TCR beta V gene segment behaved as functional or pseudogenic, an earlier analysis of over 500 of the donors relied on high-throughput TCR beta sequencing. Donor age, sex, ethnicity and CMV serostatus were compiled together with the repertoire data. A later genetic analysis used genome-wide SNP genotypes for about 60% of the roughly 670 donors, treating that subset as a discovery cohort. Every repertoire in the discovery cohort had been generated on one and the same sequencing platform. Both class I and class II loci were covered by HLA typing, at four-digit resolution. The number of donors typed differed by locus, with 629-630 for A, B, C, DRB1 and DQB1, 522 for DQA1, 606 for DPA1, and around 450 for DPB1. Because of strong linkage in the cohort, roughly 5 DR-DQ haplotypes were treated as single units for association and clustering. Among about 360 genotyped donors of the cohort, an average of 235,054 unique TCR beta nucleotide sequences were sequenced per donor, roughly a sixth of them non-productive. What the work shows at the level of the full study, not this receptor alone: A group of highly shared sequence variants was considered likely to be a technical artifact of the sequencing pipeline. Most TCR sequences were seen in very few donors, while some public TCRs were found in many individuals. In an earlier analysis of more than 450 of the donors, most TCR beta V segments were observed in productive rearrangements about 90% or about 30% of the time, broadly matching IMGT annotations. Because the 87-base-pair reads could not distinguish some IMGT-functional V segments, including TRBV6-2 and TRBV6-3, those segments were excluded. A further reported finding was that TCR beta sequences accurately predicted the HLA-A and HLA-B alleles for most subjects in the first cohort. Compared with the roughly 670-donor mean, donors in an Asian-associated ancestry cluster had fewer N-insertions in productive TCRs, according to a later genetic analysis. Cytomegalovirus status was reported to be diagnosed by the classifier with high specificity and sensitivity in both the original and validation cohorts. Only TCR beta chains were sequenced in this cohort, and the absence of alpha or paired-chain data limited detectable features. When HLA alleles, especially DR and DQ, strongly co-occurred, TCR associations were difficult to assign to individual alleles. Several of the top co-occurrence clusters appeared to be linked to parvovirus B19, influenza, CMV and Epstein-Barr virus, according to a later analysis. According to a later analysis, most CMV-associated TCR beta chains appeared to be HLA-restricted, and the HLA associations seemed to be driven largely by CMV exposure. In vitro tests confirmed that three of the cytomegalovirus-associated TCR beta chains recognize cytomegalovirus antigens. In a later analysis, TCR association rates were found to vary across HLA loci, with the most associated TCRs seen for DRB1 alleles and the fewest for HLA-C alleles. In a later analysis, some 18,000 TCR beta sequences were associated with specific HLA alleles at a false discovery rate of 0.05. According to the authors, the approach could potentially be generalized to other disease states and immunological phenotypes. A later analysis found that HLA-associated TCR beta chains were more clonally expanded and had lower generation probabilities than equally common non-associated chains. Because HLA typing was missing for some donors at each locus, association tests included only the typed subset. The study gave a list of 150 to 200 TCR beta chains associated with cytomegalovirus. The only immune exposure information available for the cohort was CMV serostatus. Roughly uniform sequencing depth across donors was assumed in presence/absence analyses, although this assumption may not hold. A later genetic analysis associated a missense DCLRE1C variant with V-gene and J-gene trimming of TCR beta chains, and an independent cohort replicated the association. Linkage disequilibrium might explain the correlated functional status among segregating V segments, but an unknown experimental factor could not be excluded. Because counts were too low, seventeen rarely observed V segments, including chromosome 9 orphons, were left out of the earlier analysis of approximately 580 of the donors.

About this clone itself: This clone's antigen is unknown. It has no much larger one-base neighbor in the sample; base qualities were not kept.

The CDR3, cysteine through phenylalanine, is 15 amino acids long. The DNA shown is the 45-base CDR3, in frame from base 1. According to the germline V gene (reference sequence), CDR1 reads SGHKS and CDR2 reads YYEKEE. Deletion took 3 bases off V and 1 base off J, with a span of 13 bases between the germline ends. In total, approximately 610 healthy bone marrow donors made up the cohort. At the time of sampling, every cohort member was nominally healthy, though immune exposures that went unrecorded were likely present. The donor was CMV seronegative and was included in the group of a few hundred seronegative cohort members. A peripheral blood sample was collected from each donor, and TCR beta sequencing was performed on peripheral blood mononuclear cells. The Qiagen DNeasy Blood Extraction Kit was used to extract genomic DNA from the blood cell samples. Library preparation employed the immunoSEQ multiplex PCR assay. The multiplex PCR relied on a mix of 60 forward primers for TCR Vbeta segments and 13 reverse primers for TCR Jbeta segments. A multiplex PCR assay on genomic DNA amplified the CDR3 region of rearranged TCR beta genes. Amplified TCR beta libraries were sequenced as 87-base-pair reads on the Illumina HiSeq System. The authors' analysis ran thus. Across the 666 repertoires, a later analysis counted tens of millions of unique TCR beta chains, some 11 million of which were shared by at least two donors. To remove PCR and sequencing errors, raw reads were error-corrected and collapsed into unique sequences using a nearest-neighbor algorithm that merged closely related sequences. CDR3 sequences were aligned to IMGT reference sequences to assign V, D and J gene segments. For a sequence to be retained, at least a six-nucleotide match to both a V gene segment and a J gene segment was required. A rearrangement was called productive if the CDR3 had no stop codons and remained in frame with V and J, and every other rearrangement was called non-productive. CDR3 was defined according to IMGT convention as the region running from the second conserved V-encoded cysteine to the conserved J-encoded phenylalanine. In an earlier analysis of around 540 of the donors, sequences lacking an unambiguous match to a single V gene segment were excluded. In an earlier analysis of some 590 of the donors, V segments were called functional above 56.7% productive rearrangements and were called segregating when the between-donor standard deviation exceeded 5%. To diagnose cytomegalovirus status from the catalog of TCR beta chain sequences, a statistical classification framework was built. In a later analysis, TCR nucleotide sequences were compared against IMGT/GENE-DB human TR gene sequences so that V and J genes could be assigned. Using the TCRdist pipeline, a later analysis assigned CDR3 sequences along with most-parsimonious VDJ recombination scenarios. In a later analysis, each TCR beta chain was defined by its CDR3 amino acid sequence together with its V-gene family, and reads without a unique V-gene family were excluded. A later analysis removed 500 to 600 highly shared, low-generation-probability nucleotide sequences to deal with suspected cross-contamination and a sequencing artifact. In a later analysis, a clonal expansion index was calculated for each public chain from normalized within-repertoire ranks of inferred template counts. A later analysis computed generation probabilities with a VDJ recombination model fitted to out-of-frame rearrangements, and checked the results against IGoR. In a later analysis, hypergeometric tests were used to score TCR-TCR, TCR-HLA and TCR-CMV co-occurrence, with a repertoire-size bias correction applied to TCR pairs. False discovery rates were estimated in a later analysis by permuting HLA or CMV assignments 20 times. In a later analysis, co-occurring TCRs were grouped with DBSCAN, and TCRdist sequence similarity was added when clustering was performed within HLA-allele-positive subsets. For co-occurrence clustering, repertoires with fewer than 30,000 or more than 120,000 public chains were excluded, along with roughly 5 repertoires with anomalous nucleotide sharing. What TCRdb holds here is the immuneACCESS table cut down to in-frame rearrangements. Part of the clones is not present; checked against another copy, under half of the missing clones reflect an unresolved V gene, and the others are unexplained. The V and J calls and clone size were taken over from that table, and D and trimming were inferred from the DNA. For this sample there are over 200,000 clones; about 75% appear just once. The top ten hold 1.5% to 2% of the sample.

Sample: PBMCs. The V and J genes are TRBV5-5 and TRBJ1-1, with an unclear D gene assignment. The clonotype was recovered from a male donor in good health and CMV-seronegative. CDR3 loop: CASSSGPRWNTEAFF. The bases are TGTGCCAGCAGCTCAGGTCCCCGGTGGAACACTGAAGCTTTCTTT.